This record concerns one T cell receptor (beta chain) sequence. The antigen remains unidentified. Before sequencing took place, the ViraFEST assay used viral peptide pools to expand antigen-specific CD4+ T cells. When around nine days of culture had elapsed, CD4+ T cells were isolated. According to PCR results, the person was infected with SARS-CoV-2 between March and December 2020. A half-volume exchange with IL-2 medium occurred on days 3 and 7. The data were taken from a study of vaccination effects on CD4 cells after COVID-19. Study-wide context: A couple of convalescent patients each provided a sample, at 16 days and at one week before vaccination.

The table came from immunoSEQ multiplex PCR; TCRdb's copy has only in-frame clones and leaves some out. The sample has tens of thousands of clones, 72% seen once. Germline CDR1 is SGHTA and CDR2 is FQGTGA. The CDR3 is 15 residues long. J gave up 3 bases and V 1 base, and 2 bases lay outside the gene matches. The receptor's source is a human donor who had a prior SARS-CoV-2 infection. The material was CD4+ T cells from PBMCs cultured with a peptide pool, obtained before COVID-19 vaccination. The chain employs TRBV7-3 and TRBJ2-5, with 10 bases identical to TRBD2. CDR3: CASSLIAGGKETQYF. As DNA, the CDR3 is TGTGCCAGCAGCTTAATAGCGGGGGGAAAAGAGACCCAGTACTTC.